The rows below give T cell receptor beta chains drawn from one sample of a study of blood T cell repertoires in COVID-19. Here immunoSEQ multiplex PCR was the method, and the copy in TCRdb shows in-frame clones only, minus some. The repertoire holds some 240,000 clones, with roughly 88% as singletons. The sequencing input was peripheral blood. All receptors derive from a woman between 40 and 55 years old who had recovered from COVID-19. The CDR3 runs from the conserved cysteine through the conserved F or W. A D gene is named only where the DNA matches it firmly. Some rows mark clone size as missing; the rest say once, few, many or name a class of expanded clone.

j_call	d_call	clone_size	cdr3_length	v_call	cdr3_nt	cdr3_aa
TRBJ2-3	TRBD2	.	16	TRBV5-1	TGCGCCAGCAGCTCCCGGACTGGGGGGGAGGGGGATACGCAGTATTTT	CASSSRTGGEGDTQYF
TRBJ1-2	.	.	16	TRBV2	TGTGCCAGCAGTGAAGCCGGCCCCCAAAACGGGTTTGGCTACACCTTC	CASSEAGPQNGFGYTF
TRBJ1-5	.	.	13	TRBV12-3/TRBV12-4	TGTGCCAGCAGTCCCAATAGCAATCAGCCCCAGCATTTT	CASSPNSNQPQHF
TRBJ1-3	TRBD1	.	17	TRBV10-2	TGCGCCAGCAGCGACCCAATTTACAGGGGGCCCGGAAACACCATATATTTT	CASSDPIYRGPGNTIYF
TRBJ1-5	.	few	15	TRBV19	TGTGCCAGTACTGAACAACAGGGCGTGGGTCAGCCCCAGCATTTT	CASTEQQGVGQPQHF
TRBJ2-7	TRBD1	once	15	TRBV10-2	TGCGCCAGCAGTGAGCCCGGACAGGGGGCGTGGGAGCAGTACTTC	CASSEPGQGAWEQYF
TRBJ2-5	TRBD2	.	14	TRBV6-5	TGTGCCAGCAACCTACTAGCGGGGGAAGGGACCCAGTACTTC	CASNLLAGEGTQYF
TRBJ2-1	TRBD2	.	17	TRBV4-1	TGCGCCAGCAGCCACGAACCGGGACTAGCTGGCGACAATGAGCAGTTCTTC	CASSHEPGLAGDNEQFF
TRBJ2-5	.	.	13	TRBV6-6	TGTGCCAGCAGGGACAGTGTACAAGAGACCCAGTACTTC	CASRDSVQETQYF
TRBJ1-5	TRBD1	few	15	TRBV7-2	TGTGCCAGCAGCTCGAGACAGGGGGCGGACCAGCCCCAGCATTTT	CASSSRQGADQPQHF
TRBJ1-5	.	.	14	TRBV19	TGTGCCAGTAGTATACAAGGACACAATCAGCCCCAGCATTTT	CASSIQGHNQPQHF
TRBJ1-3	.	once	17	TRBV7-2	TGTGCCAGCAGCACCCCGATGGGGAGGGGCTCTGGAAACACCATATATTTT	CASSTPMGRGSGNTIYF
TRBJ2-3	.	once	17	TRBV7-2	TGTGCCAGCAGCTTAACCGGGGGGCCTCTAAACACAGATACGCAGTATTTT	CASSLTGGPLNTDTQYF
TRBJ2-5	.	.	12	TRBV19	TGTGCCAGTGCAAGGGGGCAAGAGACCCAGTACTTC	CASARGQETQYF
TRBJ2-7	.	.	16	TRBV1	TGCACCAGCAGCCAAGAATACGGGGGGAACACCTACGAGCAGTACTTC	CTSSQEYGGNTYEQYF
TRBJ2-7	TRBD2	.	14	TRBV19	TGTGCCAGTAAGGAGACTAGCGGGGCCTACGAGCAGTACTTC	CASKETSGAYEQYF
TRBJ1-1	TRBD1	once	12	TRBV6-6	TGTGCCAGCAACACAGGGGACACTGAAGCTTTCTTT	CASNTGDTEAFF
TRBJ1-2	TRBD1	.	15	TRBV5-6	TGTGCCAGCAGCCCGGGGGACAGGCCCCTCCGCGGCTACACCTTC	CASSPGDRPLRGYTF
TRBJ2-5	.	.	12	TRBV19	TGTGCCAGTGGGGGGGCATTGGAGACCCAGTACTTC	CASGGALETQYF
TRBJ1-2	TRBD1	.	15	TRBV5-1	TGCGCCAGCAGCTTGCCCTTAGGACAGGGCCGGCGCTACACCTTC	CASSLPLGQGRRYTF
TRBJ2-3	.	.	13	TRBV7-2	TGTGCCAGCAGCTTCACGGGCACAGATACGCAGTATTTT	CASSFTGTDTQYF
TRBJ1-2	.	many	15	TRBV19	TGTGCCAGTAGTATCGTGGCAGACTATAACTATGGCTACACCTTC	CASSIVADYNYGYTF
TRBJ1-3	.	.	14	TRBV5-1	TGCGCCAGCAGCGGGGACACCGCTGGAAACACCATATATTTT	CASSGDTAGNTIYF